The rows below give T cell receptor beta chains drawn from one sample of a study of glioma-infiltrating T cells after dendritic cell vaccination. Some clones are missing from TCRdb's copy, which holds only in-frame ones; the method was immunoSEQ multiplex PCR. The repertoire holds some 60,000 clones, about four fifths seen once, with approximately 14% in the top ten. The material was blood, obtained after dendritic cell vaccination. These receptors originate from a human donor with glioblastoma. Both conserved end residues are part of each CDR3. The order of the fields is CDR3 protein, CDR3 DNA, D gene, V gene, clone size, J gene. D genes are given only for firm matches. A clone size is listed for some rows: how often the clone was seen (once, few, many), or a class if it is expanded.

CDR3: CAWSVTGGGYGYTF
DNA: TGTGCCTGGAGTGTAACAGGGGGTGGGTATGGCTACACCTTC
D: TRBD1
V: TRBV30
size: once
J: TRBJ1-2

CDR3: CASSARWGGNIQYF
DNA: TGTGCCAGTAGTGCCAGGTGGGGGGGAAACATTCAGTACTTC
D: TRBD2
V: TRBV19
size: few
J: TRBJ2-4

CDR3: CASSHATGRDYGYTF
DNA: TGCGCCAGCAGCCACGCTACAGGGCGCGACTATGGCTACACCTTC
D: -
V: TRBV4-3
size: once
J: TRBJ1-2

CDR3: CSVFDRGSNQPQHF
DNA: TGCAGCGTTTTTGACAGGGGTAGCAATCAGCCCCAGCATTTT
D: TRBD1
V: TRBV29-1
size: -
J: TRBJ1-5

CDR3: CASSELSRLSSYNSPLHF
DNA: TGTGCCAGCAGTGAATTGTCACGTCTTAGCTCCTATAATTCCCCCCTCCACTTT
D: -
V: TRBV6-1
size: -
J: TRBJ1-6

CDR3: CASSPRVEGSKTQYF
DNA: TGTGCCAGCAGCCCTCGGGTGGAGGGATCGAAGACCCAGTACTTC
D: -
V: TRBV27
size: -
J: TRBJ2-5

CDR3: CAWRQRDLRRVRSGANVLTF
DNA: TGTGCCTGGAGGCAAAGGGACTTACGTCGAGTCCGCTCTGGGGCCAACGTCCTGACTTTC
D: -
V: TRBV30
size: -
J: TRBJ2-6

CDR3: CASSQGVGQGRAKNIQYF
DNA: TGCGCCAGCAGCCAAGGGGTCGGACAGGGCCGAGCCAAAAACATTCAGTACTTC
D: TRBD1
V: TRBV4-1
size: -
J: TRBJ2-4

CDR3: CASTLTGLELGYTF
DNA: TGTGCCAGTACCCTAACAGGGTTAGAGCTTGGCTACACCTTC
D: -
V: TRBV19
size: -
J: TRBJ1-2

CDR3: CASSSRTSGEPGYNEQFF
DNA: TGTGCCAGCAGTTCCCGGACTAGCGGGGAACCGGGGTACAATGAGCAGTTCTTC
D: TRBD2
V: TRBV28
size: -
J: TRBJ2-1

CDR3: CASSPHPRSAYGYTF
DNA: TGTGCCAGCAGTCCCCACCCACGTAGCGCCTATGGCTACACCTTC
D: -
V: TRBV27
size: -
J: TRBJ1-2

CDR3: CASQSYNEQFF
DNA: TGTGCCAGCCAATCATACAATGAGCAGTTCTTC
D: -
V: TRBV6-5
size: -
J: TRBJ2-1

CDR3: CSVHIGREPYEQYF
DNA: TGCAGCGTCCACATCGGACGGGAACCCTACGAGCAGTACTTC
D: -
V: TRBV29-1
size: -
J: TRBJ2-7

CDR3: CASSLRRLAGGGTYNEQFF
DNA: TGTGCCAGTAGTCTTCGTCGACTAGCGGGGGGAGGGACCTACAATGAGCAGTTCTTC
D: TRBD2
V: TRBV19
size: -
J: TRBJ2-1

CDR3: CASSDIRRGGRETQYF
DNA: TGTGCCAGCAGTGATATCCGGCGGGGGGGCCGCGAGACCCAGTACTTC
D: TRBD2
V: TRBV2
size: once
J: TRBJ2-5

CDR3: CASSYLSSTDTQYF
DNA: TGTGCCAGCAGTTATTTATCTAGCACAGATACGCAGTATTTT
D: -
V: TRBV6-5
size: -
J: TRBJ2-3

CDR3: CASSSPHTGNTEAFF
DNA: TGCGCCAGCAGCTCCCCTCACACGGGGAACACTGAAGCTTTCTTT
D: -
V: TRBV5-1
size: -
J: TRBJ1-1

CDR3: CASSVTGVTEAFF
DNA: TGTGCCAGCAGTGTGACAGGGGTCACTGAAGCTTTCTTT
D: TRBD1
V: TRBV6-1
size: -
J: TRBJ1-1

CDR3: CASSSGVDTQYF
DNA: TGTGCCAGCAGCTCCGGGGTGGATACGCAGTATTTT
D: -
V: TRBV7-8
size: -
J: TRBJ2-3

CDR3: CSAWGGSEAFF
DNA: TGCAGCGCTTGGGGGGGATCTGAAGCTTTCTTT
D: -
V: TRBV29-1
size: -
J: TRBJ1-1

CDR3: CASSERAPGVEQFF
DNA: TGTGCCAGCAGTGAGCGGGCCCCGGGGGTTGAGCAGTTCTTC
D: -
V: TRBV2
size: -
J: TRBJ2-1

CDR3: CASSLEGIAPYYEQYF
DNA: TGTGCCAGCAGCTTAGAAGGTATAGCCCCCTACTACGAGCAGTACTTC
D: -
V: TRBV7-8
size: -
J: TRBJ2-7

CDR3: CASSLASGQETQYF
DNA: TGCGCCAGCAGCTTGGCTTCGGGCCAAGAGACCCAGTACTTC
D: -
V: TRBV5-1
size: -
J: TRBJ2-5

CDR3: CASRPGPPSYGYTF
DNA: TGTGCCAGCAGACCAGGTCCTCCCTCCTATGGCTACACCTTC
D: -
V: TRBV27
size: -
J: TRBJ1-2

CDR3: CAWGQGKSTDTQYF
DNA: TGTGCCTGGGGACAGGGTAAGAGCACAGATACGCAGTATTTT
D: TRBD1
V: TRBV30
size: -
J: TRBJ2-3

CDR3: CASSLEDGTSTDTQYF
DNA: TGTGCCAGCAGCTTAGAGGACGGGACTAGCACAGATACGCAGTATTTT
D: -
V: TRBV7-8
size: -
J: TRBJ2-3

CDR3: CASSLGEGTEAFF
DNA: TGTGCCAGCAGCTTAGGTGAGGGAACTGAAGCTTTCTTT
D: -
V: TRBV7-2
size: -
J: TRBJ1-1

CDR3: CASSRGGARDMNTNEKLFF
DNA: TGTGCCAGCAGCCGCGGGGGGGCCAGGGACATGAATACTAATGAAAAACTGTTTTTT
D: -
V: TRBV5-5
size: -
J: TRBJ1-4

CDR3: CASSPGTNSNQPQHF
DNA: TGCGCCAGCAGCCCCGGGACAAATAGCAATCAGCCCCAGCATTTT
D: -
V: TRBV5-1
size: -
J: TRBJ1-5

CDR3: CASSPWTGQTQYF
DNA: TGCGCCAGCAGCCCTTGGACAGGGCAGACCCAGTACTTC
D: TRBD1
V: TRBV4-1
size: -
J: TRBJ2-5

CDR3: CASSSSGEDREDYGYTF
DNA: TGTGCCAGCTCATCCTCGGGGGAGGACAGGGAGGACTATGGCTACACCTTC
D: TRBD1
V: TRBV18
size: -
J: TRBJ1-2

CDR3: CASSSWGGGGNQPQHF
DNA: TGTGCCAGCAGCTCCTGGGGGGGAGGGGGCAATCAGCCCCAGCATTTT
D: -
V: TRBV5-8
size: once
J: TRBJ1-5

CDR3: CASSEHIRNTIYF
DNA: TGTGCCAGCAGTGAACACATCCGAAACACCATATATTTT
D: -
V: TRBV2
size: -
J: TRBJ1-3

CDR3: CASSPRGLANEKLFF
DNA: TGTGCCAGCTCACCAAGGGGGCTGGCTAATGAAAAACTGTTTTTT
D: TRBD1
V: TRBV18
size: -
J: TRBJ1-4

CDR3: CAGYSLQGEETQYF
DNA: TGTGCCGGCTACAGTTTACAGGGAGAAGAGACCCAGTACTTC
D: -
V: TRBV6-4
size: -
J: TRBJ2-5

CDR3: CASSLGTGVDEQFF
DNA: TGCGCCAGCAGCTTGGGAACCGGGGTCGATGAGCAGTTCTTC
D: -
V: TRBV5-1
size: -
J: TRBJ2-1

CDR3: CASIRRQGQETQYF
DNA: TGTGCCAGCATCAGGAGACAGGGCCAAGAGACCCAGTACTTC
D: TRBD1
V: TRBV2
size: -
J: TRBJ2-5

CDR3: CSGHRGTNTEAFF
DNA: TGCAGCGGGCACCGGGGTACAAACACTGAAGCTTTCTTT
D: -
V: TRBV29-1
size: -
J: TRBJ1-1

CDR3: CASSSRQDNSPLHF
DNA: TGTGCCAGCAGCTCAAGACAGGATAATTCACCCCTCCACTTT
D: -
V: TRBV5-8
size: -
J: TRBJ1-6

CDR3: CASSLSTYDYNEQFF
DNA: TGTGCCAGCAGCTTATCGACTTACGACTACAATGAGCAGTTCTTC
D: -
V: TRBV11-2
size: -
J: TRBJ2-1

CDR3: CASSSRQGEDQPQHF
DNA: TGTGCCAGCAGTTCACGACAGGGAGAGGATCAGCCCCAGCATTTT
D: TRBD1
V: TRBV6-5
size: -
J: TRBJ1-5

CDR3: CASSFTGVEGYTF
DNA: TGCGCCAGCAGCTTTACAGGGGTTGAGGGCTACACCTTC
D: TRBD1
V: TRBV5-1
size: few
J: TRBJ1-2

CDR3: CASSDARGNPYEQYF
DNA: TGCGCCAGCAGTGATGCAAGGGGGAATCCCTACGAGCAGTACTTC
D: -
V: TRBV10-2
size: -
J: TRBJ2-7

CDR3: CASSTGTGGDEKLFF
DNA: TGTGCCAGCAGCACCGGGACAGGGGGTGACGAAAAACTGTTTTTT
D: TRBD1
V: TRBV9
size: -
J: TRBJ1-4

CDR3: CASSPQGITEAFF
DNA: TGTGCCAGCAGCCCACAGGGGATCACTGAAGCTTTCTTT
D: TRBD1
V: TRBV6-5
size: -
J: TRBJ1-1

CDR3: CASGQGQIYGYTF
DNA: TGTGCCAGCGGGCAGGGACAGATCTATGGCTACACCTTC
D: TRBD1
V: TRBV27
size: -
J: TRBJ1-2

CDR3: CASSYSSGGDTNLYGYTF
DNA: TGTGCCAGCAGTTACTCGTCAGGGGGCGACACAAACCTCTATGGCTACACCTTC
D: TRBD1
V: TRBV6-7
size: -
J: TRBJ1-2

CDR3: CASSLEVSGNTIYF
DNA: TGTGCCAGCAGCCTGGAGGTCTCTGGAAACACCATATATTTT
D: -
V: TRBV7-9
size: few
J: TRBJ1-3